This T cell receptor beta chain is from a study of human T cells and chemical hapten exposure. The overall study: In the sensitization step, 2% DPC was placed on roughly 2 cm by roughly 2 cm of upper inner arm skin. DPC (0.01%) was patch tested on the upper back and read at 6 days.

Documented time point: patch test 2, 6 weeks after DPC sensitization. The treatment: therapeutic diphenylcyclopropenone sensitization with weekly scalp DPC. There are many counts of this clonotype. Library construction involved attaching unique molecular identifiers to individual cDNA molecules, which allowed quantitative, reproducible TCR counting. Original processing methods: Ranging from about 20,000 to 700,000, TCR counts per sample had a median value of approximately 97,000. One entry per CDR3 protein results from TCRdb running MiXCR on the RACE reads. V and J calls and clone size were set by TCRdb, not the authors. The sample holds 65,000 to 95,000 distinct CDR3 sequences, approximately 6.6% seen once. Between the trimmed V and J ends, which lost 0 bases and 0 bases, there was a span of 8 bases. Germline CDR1 LGHDT, CDR2 YNNKEL (reference sequence). The CDR3 is 16 residues long.

The origin of this receptor is a woman aged 25 to 39 with alopecia areata. Some clones in this sample may be carry-over from other donors' samples. This specimen was whole blood, taken in connection with sensitization to the hapten diphenylcyclopropenone (DPC). The chain combines TRBV3-1 with TRBJ2-2; D is ambiguous. The chain's CDR3 is CASSQDKLTNTGELFF. For the CDR3, the DNA is TGTGCCAGCAGCCAAGACAAGCTTACGAACACCGGGGAGCTGTTTTTT.